One sample yielded the 7 T cell receptor beta chains listed below, sequenced in a study of blood T cell repertoires in COVID-19. Sequencing was performed with immunoSEQ multiplex PCR; in TCRdb, only in-frame clones are kept and a portion is missing. This sample has over 200,000 clones, with roughly nine tenths found just once. Input material: peripheral blood. The receptors come from a man aged 60 to 75 who had recovered from COVID-19.

V usage is TRBV19 and J usage is TRBJ2-6; D may be TRBD1 (6 bases). Trimming took off 5 bases at V and 0 bases at J, with 17 bases between the two ends. The CDR3 has 18 residues. Germline CDR1 reads LNHDA; CDR2 reads SQIVND (reference sequence). The CDR3 protein is CASSGWLGADSGANVLTF. CDR3 in DNA: TGTGCCAGTAGTGGGTGGTTGGGGGCCGACTCTGGGGCCAACGTCCTGACTTTC. The full variable domain, with the rest looked up from reference TRBV19 and TRBJ2-6, is DGGITQSPKYLFRKEGQNVTLSCEQNLNHDAMYWYRQDPGQGLRLIYYSQIVNDFQKGDIAEGYSVSREKKESFPLTVTSAQKNPTAFYLCASSGWLGADSGANVLTFGAGSRLTVL.

The chain carries TRBV11-3 and TRBJ2-7, with D possibly TRBD1 on 6 matching bases. The CDR3 length is 12 residues. V was trimmed by 5 bases and J by 4 bases, leaving 9 bases between them. Germline V gene sequence: CDR1 SGHNT, CDR2 YENEEA. CDR3 residues: CASSVTGYEQYF. Here the CDR3 DNA reads TGTGCCAGCAGCGTTACAGGGTACGAGCAGTACTTC. Full variable domain (rest looked up from reference TRBV11-3 and TRBJ2-7): EAGVVQSPRYKIIEKKQPVAFWCNPISGHNTLYWYLQNLGQGPELLIRYENEEAVDDSQLPKDRFSAERLKGVDSTLKIQPAELGDSAVYLCASSVTGYEQYFGPGTRLTVT.

V gene TRBV7-9 combines with J gene TRBJ2-7; 9 bases are a match to TRBD2. The CDR3 length is 14 residues. J gave up 1 base and V 4 bases, and 2 bases lay outside the gene matches. Germline CDR1 is SEHNR and CDR2 is FQNEAQ (reference sequence). The CDR3 protein is CASSWREGSYEQYF. The CDR3 nucleotides are TGTGCCAGCAGCTGGCGGGAGGGGTCCTACGAGCAGTACTTC.

In its sample, this clone was seen many times. V is TRBV5-1 and J is TRBJ1-6, with D possibly being TRBD1 (5 bases). There are 16 residues in the CDR3. The germline gives CDR1 SGHRS, CDR2 YFSETQ. Trimming removed 3 bases at V and 6 bases at J, with 16 bases between. CDR3 loop: CASSYGREASNSPLHF. The CDR3 DNA follows: TGCGCCAGCAGCTACGGCAGGGAGGCCAGTAATTCACCCCTCCACTTT.

Turning to this clone: Germline is not matched at one junction end, which may reflect a read error. This sequence joins TRBV14 and TRBJ1-1, with D hard to call. The length of the CDR3 is 15 residues. Germline lookup yields CDR1 SGHDN and CDR2 FVKESK. CDR3 sequence: CASTQVRFENTEAFF. DNA for the CDR3: TGTGCCAGCACCCAAGTCCGGTTCGAGAACACTGAAGCTTTCTTT.

The rearrangement joins TRBV10-3 to TRBJ2-7, with D tentatively TRBD1 (6 bases). The CDR3 is 15 amino acids. V lost 0 bases to trimming and J lost 0 bases, with 9 bases between them. The germline gives CDR1 ENHRY, CDR2 SYGVKD. The DNA of the CDR3 is TGTGCCATCAGTGAGTCGACAGGAAACTCCTACGAGCAGTACTTC. This translates into CAISESTGNSYEQYF.

The chain carries TRBV2 and TRBJ2-2, with a possible D match to TRBD2 (5 bases). The CDR3 totals 14 residues. Between the trimmed V and J ends, which lost 8 bases and 5 bases, there was a span of 15 bases. Germline V lookup: CDR1 SNHLY, CDR2 FYNNEI. In DNA, the CDR3 is TGTGCCAGCCAAGCGGATACTCCTACCGGGGAGCTGTTTTTT. It translates to CASQADTPTGELFF.